This TCR beta chain was captured in a study of T cells in Graves' hyperthyroidism and ophthalmopathy. This clonotype has at least ten counts. Uncontrolled infections, other autoimmune diseases, pregnancy or lactation led to exclusion of patients. V gave up 3 bases and J gave up 0 bases, with 10 bases separating them. This CDR3 has 14 residues. Germline V gene sequence: CDR1 DFQATT, CDR2 SNEGSKA (reference sequence). TCR beta CDR3 regions were amplified from RNA. A first-round RT-PCR of the TCR CDR3 used the HTBI primer set. TCRdb re-derived calls from the multiplex PCR reads in MiXCR, one entry per CDR3 protein. There are roughly 700,000 distinct CDR3 sequences in the sample; around 13% occur only once, and roughly a tenth lies in the top ten.

Sequenced input: blood. This TCR was recovered from a woman younger than 35 with Graves' hyperthyroidism. The chain joins TRBV20-1 to TRBJ2-3; TRBD1 is a possible D gene (6 bases). CDR3 DNA: TGCAGTGCTAGCACAGGGCGGAGCACAGATACGCAGTATTTT. It codes for CSASTGRSTDTQYF.